This entry features one TCR beta chain sequence. This clone has at least ten counts. It has no known antigen specificity. Base quality data are lacking; no much larger clone is found one base away. These data belong to a study of metastatic and nonmetastatic thyroid tumors (dated by TCRdb to the early 2020s). About the study as a whole: For patients with malignant and with benign thyroid disease, the researchers compared repertoires between peripheral blood samples and tumor or nodule tissue samples. Broader findings and caveats from the paper: In both blood and tumor samples, TCR beta diversity was reported to be significantly higher in malignant tumors than in benign nodules.

Including the terminal cysteine and phenylalanine, the CDR3 comprises 18 residues. Only CDR3 DNA is held: 54 bases, read in frame from base 1. In the germline V gene (reference sequence), CDR1 corresponds to GTSNPN and CDR2 to SVGIG. The trim is 2 bases for V and 0 bases for J, with a gap of 17 bases between the germline ends. The protocol used for the library was PCR. The instrument was an Illumina HiSeq 4000. High-throughput sequencing was used to profile the CDR3 region of the TCR beta-chain in every patient. Concerning the study's data processing: The researchers built a classifier to tell apart papillary thyroid cancer patients with distant metastasis, based on CDR3 differences among clinicopathological groups. To measure repertoire diversity the researchers used the Shannon index, while the Morisita-Horn index served to gauge how similar the tumor and blood repertoires were. TCRdb passed the public sequencing reads through fastp at Q25 and MiXCR, retaining productive beta sequences. The V and J calls were determined by TCRdb, not by the authors. This sample comprises tens of thousands of clones, around 20% of them detected only once. 10% to 15% of the sample rests with the top ten.

No patient had received any treatment before thyroid surgery. Using T-cell receptor beta sequencing, the study looked back at clinical samples from patients collected from the early 2010s to the late 2010s. This receptor was obtained from a male donor with papillary thyroid cancer or a benign thyroid nodule (not recorded which). Some clones in this sample may be carry-over from other donors' samples. This sequence uses TRBV30 and TRBJ2-6; the D gene is perhaps TRBD1, on 6 matching bases. The specimen sequenced was blood. The CDR3 corresponds to CAWSPQGQPYSGANVLTF. In nucleotide form, the sequence is TGTGCCTGGAGTCCCCAAGGACAGCCTTACTCTGGGGCCAACGTCCTGACTTTC.